The 26 T cell receptor beta chains below were found in one sample sequenced in a study of cytomegalovirus exposure and HLA in healthy donors. The PCR used 60 Vbeta and 13 Jbeta primers. The method was immunoSEQ multiplex PCR; TCRdb's version includes in-frame clones alone and lacks a portion of them. The data hold fewer than 200,000 clones, with 60% to 75% observed a single time. Specimen: PBMCs. Source of these receptors: a woman aged 45-60 years in good health and CMV-seropositive.

The chain recombines TRBV5-1 with TRBJ1-4; the D is unclear. Per the germline V gene, CDR1 is SGHRS and CDR2 is YFSETQ. Trimming left V 4 bases short and J 5 bases short, with 15 bases between. The CDR3 contains 15 residues. The CDR3 region is CASSDPRRGNEKLFF. Written as DNA, the CDR3 is TGCGCCAGCAGCGACCCCCGGCGAGGAAATGAAAAACTGTTTTTT.

This chain connects TRBV6-1 to TRBJ1-1, with TRBD1 as a possible D gene (6 bases). The CDR3 runs to 14 residues. V dropped 5 bases and J dropped 4 bases, with 14 bases sitting between them. The V gene's germline CDR1 is MNHNS and CDR2 SASEGT. The CDR3 here is CASSLLGQSTEAFF. CDR3 sequence (DNA): TGTGCCAGCAGTTTACTCGGACAGTCCACTGAAGCTTTCTTT.

The chain combines TRBV9 with TRBJ1-6; the D gene is possibly TRBD1 (5 bases). CDR1 and CDR2 (germline): SGDLS, YYNGEE. Trimming removed 4 bases at V and 5 bases at J, with 13 bases between. The CDR3 totals 15 residues. The CDR3 DNA sequence: TGTGCCAGCAGCCCCAGGGAGGGAGATAATTCACCCCTCCACTTT. Its translation: CASSPREGDNSPLHF.

The chain employs TRBV5-4 and TRBJ1-1, with a weak D call TRBD1 (6 bases). Per the germline V gene, CDR1 is SGHNT and CDR2 is YYREEE (reference sequence). The CDR3 consists of 16 residues. V shed 4 bases and J shed 0 bases, with 16 bases lying between them. The CDR3 spells CASSAPTGRMNTEAFF. The CDR3 DNA sequence: TGTGCCAGCAGCGCACCGACAGGCCGCATGAACACTGAAGCTTTCTTT.

This chain connects TRBV5-5 to TRBJ1-2, with D tentatively TRBD1 (6 bases). Germline lookup yields CDR1 SGHKS and CDR2 YYEKEE (reference sequence). The CDR3 has 14 amino acids. V lost 0 bases, J lost 3 bases, and 9 bases lay in between. The CDR3 sequence is CASSLGGQYYGYTF. The CDR3 DNA sequence: TGTGCCAGCAGCTTGGGGGGGCAGTACTATGGCTACACCTTC.

The chain has TRBV7-2 and TRBJ1-1; 8 bases fit TRBD1. CDR1 and CDR2 (germline): SGHTA, FQGNSA. Trimming cost V 1 base and J 10 bases; bases outside gene matches: 5. The CDR3 extends over 13 amino acids. As DNA, the CDR3 is TGTGCCAGCAGCTTAGGCAGGGGGCGGATAGCTTTCTTT. Its translation: CASSLGRGRIAFF.

The genes are TRBV7-2 and TRBJ2-7; 8 bases are shared with TRBD1. Germline CDR1 reads SGHTA; CDR2 reads FQGNSA. The V segment lost 6 bases and the J segment 5 bases; nucleotides outside the gene matches: 9. The CDR3 runs 14 residues. DNA for the CDR3: TGTGCCAGCAGGTCTACCGGGACAGGAAACGAGCAGTACTTC. It encodes CASRSTGTGNEQYF.

Regarding this clone: The same CDR3 can be traced to other DNA sequences in this sample. V is TRBV5-1 and J is TRBJ1-4; 7 bases line up with TRBD1. V lost 0 bases and J lost 8; bases outside the gene matches: 1. This CDR3 is 13 amino acids long. Germline V gives CDR1 SGHRS, CDR2 YFSETQ. The CDR3 is CASSLAGGEKLFF. The DNA of the CDR3 is TGCGCCAGCAGCTTGGCAGGGGGGGAAAAACTGTTTTTT. The full variable domain, with the rest looked up from reference TRBV5-1 and TRBJ1-4, is KAGVTQTPRYLIKTRGQQVTLSCSPISGHRSVSWYQQTPGQGLQFLFEYFSETQRNKGNFPGRFSGRQFSNSRSEMNVSTLELGDSALYLCASSLAGGEKLFFGSGTQLSVL.

V and J are TRBV7-9 and TRBJ2-7; TRBD2 aligns across 9 bases. This CDR3 is built from 15 residues. With 4 bases clipped from V and 4 bases from J, the junction kept 8 bases outside the gene matches. Looked up from germline, CDR1 is SEHNR and CDR2 is FQNEAQ (reference sequence). The chain's CDR3 is CASSSTGTSQYEQYF. The CDR3 nucleotides read TGTGCCAGCAGCTCCACCGGGACTAGCCAATACGAGCAGTACTTC.

CDR3 bases: TGTGCCAGCAGCTTACTAGCGGGGGGGCCGGGCGAGCAGTACTTC. This encodes CASSLLAGGPGEQYF. This chain links TRBV7-9 with TRBJ2-7; 12 nucleotides line up with TRBD2. The CDR3 loop spans 15 amino acids. Trimming took 2 bases from V and 6 from J; bases not matched to a gene: 5. Germline V CDR1 and CDR2: SEHNR, FQNEAQ (reference sequence).

This clone has more than one count but fewer than ten. V is TRBV2 and J is TRBJ1-2; D is unclear. Germline V gene sequence: CDR1 SNHLY, CDR2 FYNNEI. This CDR3 region has 12 residues. Trimming stripped 4 bases from V and 3 bases from J, with 6 bases between. The CDR3 DNA reads TGTGCCAGCAGTGCCGGGGACTATGGCTACACCTTC. Translating gives CASSAGDYGYTF.

V is TRBV6-1 and J is TRBJ2-2; 13 bases agree with TRBD2. From germline, CDR1 is MNHNS and CDR2 SASEGT. Germline trimming cut 7 bases from V and 7 bases from J; bases unmatched to any gene: 3. The CDR3 spans 14 residues. The CDR3 DNA reads as TGTGCCAGCATGACTAGCGGGGGGAGCGGGGAGCTGTTTTTT. This codes for CASMTSGGSGELFF.

This clone was seen once. The chain carries TRBV7-2 and TRBJ1-2; no firm D call. The V and J ends lost 1 base and 5 bases respectively, with 11 bases between them. The CDR3 covers 14 residues. The germline V gene has CDR1 SGHTA and CDR2 FQGNSA. The CDR3 nucleotides are TGTGCCAGCAGCTTAGTTAAGGGAGTTTATGGCTACACCTTC. Translated: CASSLVKGVYGYTF.

In DNA form, the CDR3 reads TGTGCCAGCAGCTTCGGACTAGAAAACAATGAGCAGTTCTTC. Translated: CASSFGLENNEQFF. V usage is TRBV7-3 and J usage is TRBJ2-1; TRBD2 matches at 7 bases. This CDR3 is 14 amino acids long. V was pared by 3 bases and J by 5 bases, with 4 bases of the junction left unmatched. The V gene's germline CDR1 is SGHTA and CDR2 FQGTGA.

The chain joins TRBV7-9 to TRBJ1-5; 7 bases map to TRBD1. In germline, CDR1 is SEHNR, CDR2 FQNEAQ (reference sequence). Trimming cost V 1 base and J 2 bases; bases outside gene matches: 5. The CDR3 spans 16 residues. The CDR3 DNA is TGTGCCAGCAGCTTAGTGAAGGGGGCAGGCAATCAGCCCCAGCATTTT. Translated: CASSLVKGAGNQPQHF.

V usage is TRBV30 and J usage is TRBJ2-3, with TRBD2 matching 7 bases. V dropped 2 bases and J dropped 2; count of bases not matched to a gene: 7. Germline values: CDR1 GTSNPN, CDR2 SVGIG (reference sequence). The length of the CDR3 is 15 residues. The CDR3 loop reads CAWSRLAVITDTQYF. For the CDR3, the DNA is TGTGCCTGGAGTAGGCTAGCGGTAATCACAGATACGCAGTATTTT.

The V gene is TRBV19, the J gene TRBJ2-1, with 7 bases that match TRBD1. Germline V gene data show CDR1 as LNHDA and CDR2 as SQIVND (reference sequence). Losses at the gene ends were 4 bases for V and 6 bases for J; bases not matched to a gene: 9. The CDR3 runs to 15 residues. CDR3 DNA: TGTGCCAGTAGTACCGTTCCGGGACAGATCAATGAGCAGTTCTTC. The encoded protein is CASSTVPGQINEQFF.

V usage is TRBV10-1 and J usage is TRBJ2-5; tentatively, D is TRBD1 (6 bases). The DNA end is more similar to TRBJ2-7, so the J call may be wrong. The CDR3 has 13 residues. From germline, CDR1 is WNHNN and CDR2 SYGVQD (reference sequence). The CDR3 is CASSVGGSYEQYF. For the CDR3, the DNA is TGCGCCAGCAGTGTAGGGGGCTCCTACGAGCAGTACTTC.

The chain recombines TRBV5-1 with TRBJ2-2; 7 bases are a match to TRBD2. This CDR3 has 15 amino acids. V dropped 7 bases and J dropped 3; count of bases not matched to a gene: 9. Germline V CDR1 and CDR2: SGHRS, YFSETQ. DNA for the CDR3: TGCGCCAGCTTGTCTGCGGGAGCCGACACCGGGGAGCTGTTTTTT. It translates to CASLSAGADTGELFF. Using reference TRBV5-1 and TRBJ2-2 for the parts outside the CDR3, the full variable domain is KAGVTQTPRYLIKTRGQQVTLSCSPISGHRSVSWYQQTPGQGLQFLFEYFSETQRNKGNFPGRFSGRQFSNSRSEMNVSTLELGDSALYLCASLSAGADTGELFFGEGSRLTVL.

The chain carries TRBV2 and TRBJ1-2; no clear D. Germline loops: CDR1 SNHLY, CDR2 FYNNEI. Trimming pared 5 bases from V and 7 bases from J, leaving 17 bases between. This CDR3 spans 14 amino acids. This chain's CDR3 is CASSQSGEPGGYTF. DNA for the CDR3: TGTGCCAGCAGTCAGAGCGGAGAGCCAGGTGGCTACACCTTC.

The gene calls are TRBV4-1 and TRBJ2-4; D gene ambiguous. Germline CDR1 and CDR2: MGHRA and YSYEKL. This CDR3 spans 16 amino acids. The germline V and J ends were trimmed by 3 bases and 0 bases, with 12 bases remaining between them. The CDR3 region is CASSHIPRGAKNIQYF. CDR3 DNA sequence: TGCGCCAGCAGCCATATCCCCCGAGGAGCCAAAAACATTCAGTACTTC.

The chain couples TRBV7-3 to TRBJ1-1, with 9 bases lining up with TRBD1. Germline-derived CDR1 and CDR2 are SGHTA and FQGTGA. Unmatched junction bases numbered 4, after V lost 5 bases and J lost 0 bases. The CDR3 runs 15 residues. The CDR3 is CASSRGTGMNTEAFF. The CDR3 region has the DNA TGTGCCAGCAGCCGGGGGACAGGGATGAACACTGAAGCTTTCTTT. The whole variable domain, remainder taken from reference TRBV7-3 and TRBJ1-1, is GAGVSQTPSNKVTEKGKYVELRCDPISGHTALYWYRQSLGQGPEFLIYFQGTGAADDSGLPNDRFFAVRPEGSVSTLKIQRTERGDSAVYLCASSRGTGMNTEAFFGQGTRLTVV.

The gene calls are TRBV19 and TRBJ1-1; D ambiguous. The germline V gene encodes CDR1 LNHDA and CDR2 SQIVND (reference sequence). V dropped 3 bases and J dropped 6 bases, with 14 bases sitting between them. This CDR3 is built from 14 residues. The CDR3 DNA reads TGTGCCAGTAGTATTGGAGGAGGTAGCCCTGAAGCTTTCTTT. It yields the protein CASSIGGGSPEAFF.

This chain links TRBV5-1 with TRBJ2-3; tentative D call: TRBD2 (6 bases). The CDR3 spans 15 residues. V lost 0 bases to trimming and J lost 1 base, with 9 bases between them. Looked up from germline, CDR1 is SGHRS and CDR2 is YFSETQ. CDR3 in DNA: TGCGCCAGCAGCTTGGCGGGGGTCGGCACAGATACGCAGTATTTT. This gives the protein CASSLAGVGTDTQYF.

This clone has just one count. Here the CDR3 reads CASSLVTGLNEQFF. In nucleotides, the CDR3 is TGCGCCAGCAGCTTGGTTACGGGGTTGAATGAGCAGTTCTTC. The V gene is TRBV5-1, the J gene TRBJ2-1, with D maybe TRBD2 (5 bases). This CDR3 contains 14 residues. Germline CDR1 is SGHRS and CDR2 is YFSETQ. With 0 bases removed from V and 7 bases from J, the gap between germline ends came to 11 bases.

J is TRBJ2-5 and V is TRBV5-1; tentative D call: TRBD2 (6 bases). Looked up from germline, CDR1 is SGHRS and CDR2 is YFSETQ. With 1 base removed from V and 5 bases from J, the gap between germline ends came to 9 bases. CDR3 length: 13 residues. As DNA, the CDR3 is TGCGCCAGCAGCTTGAGGGCGGGGGAGACCCAGTACTTC. It specifies CASSLRAGETQYF.